A selection of T cell receptor beta chains follows, all from one sample in a study of T cell changes during pregnancy in multiple sclerosis. Produced via immunoSEQ multiplex PCR; TCRdb's table is partial and in-frame only. The repertoire holds tens of thousands of clones, with around 92% as singletons. Material: CD4+ T cells from peripheral blood mononuclear cells, obtained after pregnancy. All receptors derive from a female donor with multiple sclerosis, enrolled in a pregnancy study. The CDR3 runs from the conserved cysteine through the conserved F or W. Rows give clone size only sometimes, using once, few, many, or a class for an expanded clone.

>TRBV29-1|TRBJ2-7|NA
CSVRVREGGRAYEQYF
>TRBV4-3|TRBJ1-1|NA
CASSQALRQGKTEAFF
>TRBV9|TRBJ2-5|once
CASSPQSGYQETQYF
>TRBV4-2|TRBJ2-2|once
CASSQDPNTGELFF
>TRBV28|TRBJ1-2|NA
CASSPFRDSYGYTF
>TRBV5-1|TRBJ2-1|once
CASTVLRGSYNEQFF
>TRBV6-5|TRBJ2-7|NA
CASSARRSYEQYF
>TRBV6-1|TRBJ1-3|NA
CASSEFRGAIGNTIYF
>TRBV5-1|TRBJ2-2|NA
CASSRGGQGAVGELFF
>TRBV30|TRBJ2-1|NA
CAWSGPGQVQFF
>TRBV18|TRBJ2-4|NA
CASSPNAGANKNIQYF
>TRBV6-5|TRBJ2-7|NA
CASSFLLPGQGPEQYF
>TRBV5-1|TRBJ1-4|NA
CASSLYQGTNEKLFF
>TRBV4-3|TRBJ1-2|once
CASSHWGQVNYGYTF
>TRBV14|TRBJ1-1|NA
CASSLRTGGVTEAFF
>TRBV7-6|TRBJ1-3|NA
CASSLSDSSGNTIYF
>TRBV7-9|TRBJ2-3|NA
CASSLPGLAGVDTQYF
>TRBV30|TRBJ2-5|NA
CAWSAGTVQETQYF
>TRBV7-9|TRBJ2-2|NA
CASSPGLRDTGELFF
>TRBV5-4|TRBJ1-3|NA
CASSLGTPGNTIYF
>TRBV6-1|TRBJ1-3|NA
CASSDRGKGNTIYF
>TRBV7-9|TRBJ2-2|once
CASSLSVNTGELFF
>TRBV5-1|TRBJ2-1|NA
CASSLTSYNEQFF
>TRBV27|TRBJ2-1|NA
CASSWFRVRSGRAGNEQFF
>TRBV7-2|TRBJ2-1|NA
CASSPKERVFF
>TRBV29-1|TRBJ2-3|NA
CSVPTSFNTDTQYF
>TRBV7-9|TRBJ2-5|NA
CASSRRSGVGETQYF
>TRBV28|TRBJ1-2|NA
CASSINAGTGGYGYTF
>TRBV28|TRBJ2-7|NA
CASRRGEQYF
>TRBV5-1|TRBJ2-2|once
CASSLGVTGELFF
>TRBV27|TRBJ2-3|NA
CASSLRGAGVARLRDTDTQYF
>TRBV19|TRBJ2-1|once
CASTRGGAYNEQFF
>TRBV19|TRBJ1-1|NA
CASSIGSTGPSNTEAFF